This T cell receptor (beta chain) originates from a study of T cells expressing NK-cell markers. The CDR3 has 16 amino acids. The germline gives CDR1 SGHTA, CDR2 FQGNSA. The authors made TCR beta cDNA libraries by 5'RACE template switching. This switching added a universal primer site and UMIs. TCRdb re-called the 5' RACE reads and shows each CDR3 protein once, DNA omitted. The repertoire table contains 550,000 or so distinct CDR3 sequences. Sequencing was done on a sample of blood T cells: a sorted CD56 or NKG2C T cell subset, CD4+ or CD8+ T cells, or bulk PBMC T cells (not recorded which). The V call is TRBV7-2, the J call TRBJ1-5. This receptor was obtained from a man younger than 35 in good health. The CDR3 loop reads CASSLGGRLSNQPQHF.